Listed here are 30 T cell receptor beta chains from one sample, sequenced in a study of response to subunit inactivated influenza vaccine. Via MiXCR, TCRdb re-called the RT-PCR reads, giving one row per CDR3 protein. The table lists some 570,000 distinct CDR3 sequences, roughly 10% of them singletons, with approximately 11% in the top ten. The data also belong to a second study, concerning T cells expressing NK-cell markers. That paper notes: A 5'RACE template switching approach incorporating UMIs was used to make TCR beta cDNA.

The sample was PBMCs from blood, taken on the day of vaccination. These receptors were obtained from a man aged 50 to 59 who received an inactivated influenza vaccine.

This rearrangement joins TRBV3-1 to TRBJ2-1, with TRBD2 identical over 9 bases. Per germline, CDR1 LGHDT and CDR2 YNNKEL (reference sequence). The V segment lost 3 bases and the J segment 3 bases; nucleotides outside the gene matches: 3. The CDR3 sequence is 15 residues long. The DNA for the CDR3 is TGTGCCAGCAGCCAGGGACTAGCCCTCTACAATGAGCAGTTCTTC. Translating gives CASSQGLALYNEQFF.

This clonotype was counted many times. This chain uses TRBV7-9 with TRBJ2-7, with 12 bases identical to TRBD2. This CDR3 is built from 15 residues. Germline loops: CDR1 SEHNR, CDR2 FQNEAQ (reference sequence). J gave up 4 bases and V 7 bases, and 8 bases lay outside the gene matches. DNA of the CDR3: TGTGCCAGCACCCTGGCGACTAGCGGGGGTTACGAGCAGTACTTC. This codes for CASTLATSGGYEQYF.

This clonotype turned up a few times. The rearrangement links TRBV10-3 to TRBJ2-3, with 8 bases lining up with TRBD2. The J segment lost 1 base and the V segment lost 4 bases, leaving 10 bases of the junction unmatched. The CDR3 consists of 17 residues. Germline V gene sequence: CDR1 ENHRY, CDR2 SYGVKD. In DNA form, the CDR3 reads TGTGCCATCAGTGTTGGTAGCGGGGTAATGCGCACAGATACGCAGTATTTT. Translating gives CAISVGSGVMRTDTQYF.

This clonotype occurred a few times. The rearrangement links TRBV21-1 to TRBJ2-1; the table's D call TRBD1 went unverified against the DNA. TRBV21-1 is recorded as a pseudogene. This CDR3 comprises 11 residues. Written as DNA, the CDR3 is TGTGCCAGCAGCGGGCGCTCTGAGCAGTTCTTC. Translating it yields CASSGRSEQFF.

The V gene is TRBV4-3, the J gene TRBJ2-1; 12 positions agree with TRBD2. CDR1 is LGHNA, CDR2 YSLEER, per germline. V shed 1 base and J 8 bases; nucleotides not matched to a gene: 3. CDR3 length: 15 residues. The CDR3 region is CASSQGLAGAYEQFF. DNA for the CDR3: TGCGCCAGCAGCCAAGGACTAGCGGGAGCATATGAGCAGTTCTTC.

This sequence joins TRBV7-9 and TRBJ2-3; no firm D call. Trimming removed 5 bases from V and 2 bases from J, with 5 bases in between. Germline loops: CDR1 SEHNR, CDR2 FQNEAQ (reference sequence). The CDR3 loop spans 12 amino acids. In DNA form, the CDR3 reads TGTGCCAGCAGCAAAGCCACAGATACGCAGTATTTT. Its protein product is CASSKATDTQYF.

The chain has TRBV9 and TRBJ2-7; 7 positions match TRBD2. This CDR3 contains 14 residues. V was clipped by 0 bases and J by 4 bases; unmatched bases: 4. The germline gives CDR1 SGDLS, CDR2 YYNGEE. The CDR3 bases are TGTGCCAGCAGCGTAGGCGGGGGTGGTTACGAGCAGTACTTC. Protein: CASSVGGGGYEQYF.

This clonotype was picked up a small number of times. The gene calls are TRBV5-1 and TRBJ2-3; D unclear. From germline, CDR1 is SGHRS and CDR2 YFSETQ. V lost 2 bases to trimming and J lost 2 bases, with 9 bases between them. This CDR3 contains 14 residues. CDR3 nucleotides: TGCGCCAGCAGCTTTGACCAGGTCACAGATACGCAGTATTTT. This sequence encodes CASSFDQVTDTQYF.

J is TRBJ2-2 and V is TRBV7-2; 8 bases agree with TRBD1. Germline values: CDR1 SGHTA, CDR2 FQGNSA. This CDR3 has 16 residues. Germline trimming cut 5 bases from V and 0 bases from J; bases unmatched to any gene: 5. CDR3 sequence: CASSSFRGPNTGELFF. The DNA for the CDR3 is TGTGCCAGCAGCAGTTTCAGGGGGCCGAACACCGGGGAGCTGTTTTTT. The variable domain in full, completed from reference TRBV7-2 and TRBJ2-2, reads GAGVSQSPSNKVTEKGKDVELRCDPISGHTALYWYRQSLGQGLEFLIYFQGNSAPDKSGLPSDRFSAERTGGSVSTLTIQRTQQEDSAVYLCASSSFRGPNTGELFFGEGSRLTVL.

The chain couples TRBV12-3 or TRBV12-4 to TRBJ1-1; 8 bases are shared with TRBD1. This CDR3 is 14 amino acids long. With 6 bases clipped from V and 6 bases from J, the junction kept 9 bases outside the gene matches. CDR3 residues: CASRSGQGASEAFF. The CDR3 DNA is TGTGCCAGCAGATCAGGACAGGGTGCATCTGAAGCTTTCTTT.

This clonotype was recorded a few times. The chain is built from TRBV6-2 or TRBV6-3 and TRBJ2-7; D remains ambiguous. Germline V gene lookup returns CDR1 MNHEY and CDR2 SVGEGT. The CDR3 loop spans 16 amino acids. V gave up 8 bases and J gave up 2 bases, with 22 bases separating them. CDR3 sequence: CASPNGDEPFPYEQYF. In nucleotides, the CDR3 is TGTGCCAGCCCTAATGGAGACGAACCTTTTCCCTACGAGCAGTACTTC.

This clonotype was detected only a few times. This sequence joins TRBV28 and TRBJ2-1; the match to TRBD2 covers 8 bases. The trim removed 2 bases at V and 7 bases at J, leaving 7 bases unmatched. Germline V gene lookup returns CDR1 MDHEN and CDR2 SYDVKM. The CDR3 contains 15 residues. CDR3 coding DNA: TGTGCCAGCAGTTTAGGGCGGGGGGCAGCAAATGAGCAGTTCTTC. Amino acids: CASSLGRGAANEQFF. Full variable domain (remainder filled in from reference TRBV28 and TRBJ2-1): DVKVTQSSRYLVKRTGEKVFLECVQDMDHENMFWYRQDPGLGLRLIYFSYDVKMKEKGDIPEGYSVSREKKERFSLILESASTNQTSMYLCASSLGRGAANEQFFGPGTRLTVL.

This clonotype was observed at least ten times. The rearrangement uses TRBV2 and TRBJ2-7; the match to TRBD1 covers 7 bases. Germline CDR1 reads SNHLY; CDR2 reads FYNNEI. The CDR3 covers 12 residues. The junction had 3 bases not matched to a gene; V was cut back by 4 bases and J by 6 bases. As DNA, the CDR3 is TGTGCCAGCAGTGTGGACAGGCGCGAGCAGTACTTC. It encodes CASSVDRREQYF.

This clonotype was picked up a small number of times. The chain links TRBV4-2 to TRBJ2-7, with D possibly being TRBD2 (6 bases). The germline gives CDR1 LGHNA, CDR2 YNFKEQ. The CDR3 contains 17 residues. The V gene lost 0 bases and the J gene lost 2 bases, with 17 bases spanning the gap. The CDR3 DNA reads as TGTGCCAGCAGCCAAGAACGTCGGGGGAACCCACCCTACGAGCAGTACTTC. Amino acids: CASSQERRGNPPYEQYF.

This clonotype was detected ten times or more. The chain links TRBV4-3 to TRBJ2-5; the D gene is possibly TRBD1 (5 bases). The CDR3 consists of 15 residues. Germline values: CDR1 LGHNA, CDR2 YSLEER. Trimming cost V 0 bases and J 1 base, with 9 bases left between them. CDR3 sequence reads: CASSQDWGFQETQYF. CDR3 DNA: TGCGCCAGCAGCCAAGATTGGGGCTTCCAAGAGACCCAGTACTTC.

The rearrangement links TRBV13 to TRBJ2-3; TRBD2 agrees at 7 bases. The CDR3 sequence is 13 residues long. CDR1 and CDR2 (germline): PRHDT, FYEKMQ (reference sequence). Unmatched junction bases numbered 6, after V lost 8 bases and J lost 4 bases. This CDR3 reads CASGSSGPDTQYF. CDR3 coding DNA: TGTGCCAGCGGGTCTAGCGGACCAGATACGCAGTATTTT.

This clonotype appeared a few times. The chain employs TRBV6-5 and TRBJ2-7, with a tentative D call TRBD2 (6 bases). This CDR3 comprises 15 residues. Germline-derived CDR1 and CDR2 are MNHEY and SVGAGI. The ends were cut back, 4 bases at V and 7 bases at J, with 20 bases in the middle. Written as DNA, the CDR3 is TGTGCCAGCAGTTCCCGGGACTTGGCCCCGCGGGAGCAGTACTTC. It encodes CASSSRDLAPREQYF.

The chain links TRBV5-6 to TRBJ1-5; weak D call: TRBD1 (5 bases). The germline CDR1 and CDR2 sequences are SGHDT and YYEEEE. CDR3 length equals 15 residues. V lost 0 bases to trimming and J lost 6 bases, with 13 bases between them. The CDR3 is CASSLDQGRSQPQHF. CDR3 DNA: TGTGCCAGCAGCTTGGACCAGGGAAGGAGTCAGCCCCAGCATTTT.

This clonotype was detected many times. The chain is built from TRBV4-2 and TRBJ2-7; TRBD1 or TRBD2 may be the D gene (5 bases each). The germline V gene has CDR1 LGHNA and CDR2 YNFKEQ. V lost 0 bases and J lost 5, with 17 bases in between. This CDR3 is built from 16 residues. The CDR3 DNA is TGTGCCAGCAGCCAAGAAGTTGCGCAGGGAGTACACGAGCAGTACTTC. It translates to CASSQEVAQGVHEQYF.

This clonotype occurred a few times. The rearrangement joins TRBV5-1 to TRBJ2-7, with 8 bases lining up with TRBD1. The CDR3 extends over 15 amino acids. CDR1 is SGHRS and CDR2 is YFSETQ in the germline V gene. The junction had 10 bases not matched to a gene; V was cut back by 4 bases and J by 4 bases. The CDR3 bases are TGCGCCAGCAGCCCGGGGGCAGGGGGCGCGTACGAGCAGTACTTC. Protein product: CASSPGAGGAYEQYF.

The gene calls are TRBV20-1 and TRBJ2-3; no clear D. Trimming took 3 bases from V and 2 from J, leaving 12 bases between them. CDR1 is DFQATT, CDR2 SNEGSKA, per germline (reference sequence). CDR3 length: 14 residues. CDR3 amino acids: CSASEASFTDTQYF. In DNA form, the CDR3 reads TGCAGTGCTAGCGAAGCGAGTTTCACAGATACGCAGTATTTT.

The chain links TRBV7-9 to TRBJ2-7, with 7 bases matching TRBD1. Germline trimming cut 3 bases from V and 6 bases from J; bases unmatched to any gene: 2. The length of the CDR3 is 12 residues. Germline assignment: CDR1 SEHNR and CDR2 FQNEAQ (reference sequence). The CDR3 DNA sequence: TGTGCCAGCAGCTTCGACAGGGCCGAGCAGTACTTC. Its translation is CASSFDRAEQYF.

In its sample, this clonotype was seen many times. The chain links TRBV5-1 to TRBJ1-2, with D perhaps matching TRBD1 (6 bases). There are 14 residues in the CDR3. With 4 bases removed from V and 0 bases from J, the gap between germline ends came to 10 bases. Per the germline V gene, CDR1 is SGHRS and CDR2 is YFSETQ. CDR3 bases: TGCGCCAGCAGCAACGCAGGGGCTAACTATGGCTACACCTTC. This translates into CASSNAGANYGYTF.

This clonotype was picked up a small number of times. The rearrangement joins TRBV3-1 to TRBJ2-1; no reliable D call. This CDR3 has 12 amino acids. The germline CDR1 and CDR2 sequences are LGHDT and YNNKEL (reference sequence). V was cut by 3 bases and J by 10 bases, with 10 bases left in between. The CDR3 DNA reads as TGTGCCAGCAGCCACTGGCGTAGGGAGCAGTTCTTC. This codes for CASSHWRREQFF.

The CDR3 DNA follows: TGCGCCAGCAGAGGGGTACTGATGGGGAATGAGCAGTTCTTC. Translation: CASRGVLMGNEQFF. The rearrangement uses TRBV5-1 and TRBJ2-1; D might be TRBD1 (5 bases). The CDR3 sequence is 14 residues long. Germline V CDR1 and CDR2: SGHRS, YFSETQ. Between the trimmed V and J ends, which lost 5 bases and 7 bases, there was a span of 16 bases.

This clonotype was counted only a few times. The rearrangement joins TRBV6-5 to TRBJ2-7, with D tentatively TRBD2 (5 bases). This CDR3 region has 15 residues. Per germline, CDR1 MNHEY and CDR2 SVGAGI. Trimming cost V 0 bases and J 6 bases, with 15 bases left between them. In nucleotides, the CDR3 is TGTGCCAGCAGTTACTCGACCGGCGGAGGCGGCGAGCAGTACTTC. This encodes CASSYSTGGGGEQYF.

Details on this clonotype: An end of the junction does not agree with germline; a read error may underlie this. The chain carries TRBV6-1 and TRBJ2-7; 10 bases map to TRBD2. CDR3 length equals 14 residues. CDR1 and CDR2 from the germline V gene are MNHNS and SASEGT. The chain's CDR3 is CVSLPSGSSYEQYF. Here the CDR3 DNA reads TGTGTCAGCTTGCCTAGCGGGAGCTCCTACGAGCAGTACTTC.

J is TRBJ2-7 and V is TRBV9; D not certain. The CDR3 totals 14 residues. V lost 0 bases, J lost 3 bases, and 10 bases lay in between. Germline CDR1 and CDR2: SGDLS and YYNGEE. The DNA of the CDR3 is TGTGCCAGCAGCGTAGGTGGCGGTAACTACGAGCAGTACTTC. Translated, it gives CASSVGGGNYEQYF.

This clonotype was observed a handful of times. The CDR3 DNA reads TGTGCCAGCAGCTTTAAGGGACCTCCCTCCTACGAGCAGTACTTC. Translation: CASSFKGPPSYEQYF. V is TRBV7-2 and J is TRBJ2-7; D tentatively fits TRBD1 or TRBD2 (5 bases each). Germline V lookup: CDR1 SGHTA, CDR2 FQGNSA. The ends were cut back, 3 bases at V and 0 bases at J, with 12 bases in the middle. This CDR3 is built from 15 residues.

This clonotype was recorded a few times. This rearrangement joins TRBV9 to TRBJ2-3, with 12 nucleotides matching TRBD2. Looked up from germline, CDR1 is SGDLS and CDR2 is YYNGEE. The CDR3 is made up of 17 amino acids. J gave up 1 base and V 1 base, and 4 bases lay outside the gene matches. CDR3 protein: CASSVTTSGGGTDTQYF. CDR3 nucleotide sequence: TGTGCCAGCAGCGTAACGACTAGCGGGGGAGGCACAGATACGCAGTATTTT.